This T cell receptor beta chain appears in the sequencing data of a study of blood T cell repertoires in COVID-19 (dated by TCRdb to between 2020 and 2021). General notes on the study: Collaborator samples came from the United States, Italy and Spain and covered acute and convalescent phases of COVID-19. Nearly every sample came with metadata listing a de-identified subject ID, COVID-19 status, age in years and sex. HLA class I and class II types, where available, came from metadata supplied by the sample provider rather than from assay-based typing. The samples were drawn from two sources: the first 160 participants of the ongoing ImmuneRACE study, and some 1,300 subjects contributed by 6 global collaborators. The repertoires were released in a freely available public database intended as a resource for research on the immune response to SARS-CoV-2. The prospective study material was composed of cDNA or gDNA derived from T cells, B-cell-depleted T cells, or PBMCs. Subjects who had been exposed to COVID-19, were actively infected with it, or had recovered from it provided the deeply sampled blood TCRbeta repertoires that made up the dataset. The paper as a whole reports these results and caveats: How much clinical and demographic metadata was included differed by source and by participant, and the metadata was provided uncurated.

Whole blood was collected in K2EDTA tubes by collaborating institutions according to the institutions' own protocols. For TCRbeta analysis, collaborators shipped samples in one of three forms: frozen whole blood, isolated PBMCs, or DNA extracted from either of those sample types. TCRbeta CDR3 regions were amplified from genomic DNA by means of the immunoSEQ Assay, a bias-controlled multiplex PCR. For the original study's pipeline: The number of nucleated cells in each sample was estimated from the amplification of reference gene primers within the assay. Sequence reads were collapsed and filtered to measure the absolute abundance of every unique TCRbeta CDR3 rearrangement. For each sample, productive Simpson clonality was calculated by taking the square root of Simpson's diversity index across productive rearrangements. Here the immuneACCESS table is served through TCRdb, limited to in-frame sequences with V and J called. Missing clones are a known gap in these copies; in checked studies unresolved V genes cover under half, and the rest lacks a known reason. V and J calls and clone size are copied from that table; D and trimming were computed from the DNA. In all, the sample holds more than 85,000 clones, and 70% to 90% of those were seen once. The top ten clonotypes cover 1.1% of the sample.

CDR1 and CDR2 (SGHAT, FQNNGV) derive from the germline V gene. The cysteine opens and the phenylalanine closes a CDR3 of 13 amino acids. This entry keeps only the CDR3 DNA: 39 bases, framed from base 1. Deletion took 3 bases off V and 7 bases off J, with a span of 9 bases between the germline ends. In the case of this clone: Its antigen is not yet known. Base-call qualities are not available, and no considerably larger clone is one nucleotide away.

This receptor was obtained from a human donor in a cohort sampled during active COVID-19. Sequencing was done on a sample of peripheral blood. Recombination connected TRBV11-2 to TRBJ2-2; the D gene is perhaps TRBD2, from 6 matching bases. The CDR3 is CASSFMRDGELFF. The nucleotide sequence is given as TGTGCCAGCAGCTTTATGCGGGACGGGGAGCTGTTTTTT.